These T cell receptor beta chains were read from a single sample in a study of blood T cells in healthy people across ages. TCRdb reprocessed the 5' RACE reads with MiXCR, giving one entry per CDR3 protein. The sample gives 720,000 or so distinct CDR3 sequences, around 43% of which show up once; 30% is in the top ten. The sequenced material came from blood. The receptors originated from a man of 80 years or more in good health. Each CDR3 is given with its conserved first and last residue. D genes are given only for firm matches. Clone size is stated in some rows and not others, as once, few, many or a class when expanded.

v_gene	d_gene	j_gene	abundance	CDR3nt	CDR3aa
TRBV28	-	TRBJ1-2	once	TGTGCCAGCAGGAACAGGACCCCGGGTGGCTACACCTTC	CASRNRTPGGYTF
TRBV21-1	-	TRBJ2-3	-	TGTGCCAGCAGCAACGGTGGCGGGAGTTTCCCAGATACGCAGTATTTT	CASSNGGGSFPDTQYF
TRBV14	-	TRBJ2-7	-	TGTGCCAGCAGCCGAAGGCCAGGCTACGAGCAGTACTTC	CASSRRPGYEQYF
TRBV15	TRBD2	TRBJ2-7	-	TGTGCCACCAGCAGATTCGTCGGGGGTAGGCGGGGGGTATTCTACGAGCAGTACTTC	CATSRFVGGRRGVFYEQYF
TRBV5-6	TRBD2	TRBJ2-1	-	TGTGCCAGCAGCTTACAGGGCTCGGGACTAGCGGGAAAGGCGCAGTTCTTC	CASSLQGSGLAGKAQFF
TRBV5-1	TRBD1	TRBJ1-4	once	TGCGCCAGCAGAAGGACAGGGGGAGTTGCAACTAATGAAAAACTGTTTTTT	CASRRTGGVATNEKLFF
TRBV6-2/TRBV6-3	-	TRBJ2-1	-	TGTGCCAGCAGTTACGCCGGGACTGCACTCAATGAGCAGTTCTTC	CASSYAGTALNEQFF
TRBV3-1	-	TRBJ1-1	-	TGTGCCAGCAGCCGAGGGGGGGCCACTGAAGCTTTCTTT	CASSRGGATEAFF
TRBV4-2	TRBD1	TRBJ1-4	few	TGTGCCAGCAGCCGCGTCCCGGGACAGGGCGGGAATGAAAAACTGTTTTTT	CASSRVPGQGGNEKLFF
TRBV29-1	-	TRBJ2-2	-	TGCAGCGCAGGACGGGGAAGGGACACCGGGGAGCTGTTTTTT	CSAGRGRDTGELFF
TRBV7-3	-	TRBJ2-1	once	TGTGCCAGCGGCTTAGGGCCGGGTGTCGGGGACAATGAGCAGTTCTTC	CASGLGPGVGDNEQFF
TRBV7-8	TRBD2	TRBJ2-3	-	TGTGCCAGCAGCTTAGGGGTGGATGGCGGGAGGGCAGATACGCAGTATTTT	CASSLGVDGGRADTQYF
TRBV7-9	-	TRBJ2-1	-	TGTCCCAGCAGCTTACTAGCCGCCGGTGAGCAGTTCTTC	CPSSLLAAGEQFF
TRBV20-1	TRBD1	TRBJ1-2	-	TGCAGTGCTAGAGACGAGGTGGGATCTAGGGGGCGCTACACCTTC	CSARDEVGSRGRYTF
TRBV12-3/TRBV12-4	TRBD1	TRBJ2-4	-	TGTGCCAGCAGATCGACAGGGTTGAACATTCAGTACTTC	CASRSTGLNIQYF
TRBV7-7	-	TRBJ2-2	-	TGTGCTAGCTCCTTAGTCTTCCTCGGCGCCGGGGAGCTGTTTTTT	CASSLVFLGAGELFF
TRBV12-3/TRBV12-4	-	TRBJ2-7	-	TGTGCCAGCAGTTTAGTGGGACGAAGCGAGCAGTACTTC	CASSLVGRSEQYF
TRBV29-1	-	TRBJ1-1	-	TGCAGCGCTGGGACGTCGGTTGAAGCTTTCTTT	CSAGTSVEAFF
TRBV5-1	-	TRBJ2-4	-	TGCGCCAGCAGCCAAGGTCTGTTGGGAGCCAAAAACATTCAGTACTTC	CASSQGLLGAKNIQYF
TRBV14	TRBD2	TRBJ2-1	-	TGTGCCAGCAGCCCCACGGCGGGAGGGCCGCGGAATGAGCAGTTCTTC	CASSPTAGGPRNEQFF
TRBV29-1	TRBD2	TRBJ2-3	-	TGCAGCGTTACCCCCGGCGGGAGTTTAGATACGCAGTATTTT	CSVTPGGSLDTQYF
TRBV7-2	-	TRBJ2-1	few	TGTGCCAGCAGCTCTCAGGGGGGTTCCTACAATGAGCAGTTCTTC	CASSSQGGSYNEQFF
TRBV14	TRBD1	TRBJ1-6	-	TGTGCCAGCAGCCAAGTGGGACAGGATAATTCACCCCTCCACTTT	CASSQVGQDNSPLHF
TRBV19	-	TRBJ2-7	many	TGTGCCAGTAGTATGGCGCAGAACTCCTACGAGCAGTACTTC	CASSMAQNSYEQYF
TRBV13	TRBD1	TRBJ2-1	-	TGTGCCAGCAGCTTAACGGGACAGGGGATTTTAAATGAGCAGTTCTTC	CASSLTGQGILNEQFF
TRBV6-2/TRBV6-3	-	TRBJ2-7	few	TGTGCCAGCAGTTACGAACTTGCAAAGGGCTACGAGCAGTACTTC	CASSYELAKGYEQYF
TRBV29-1	TRBD1	TRBJ2-2	many	TGCAGCGTCGGACAGGGCGACACCGGGGAGCTGTTTTTT	CSVGQGDTGELFF
TRBV2	TRBD2	TRBJ2-5	-	TGTGCCAGCAGTTCTCTAGCGGGAGGGCCGAGCGGGGAGACCCAGTACTTC	CASSSLAGGPSGETQYF
TRBV4-3	-	TRBJ2-7	-	TGCGCCAGCAGCCCTGGGGCAGGGAGTATCGTCGAGCAGTACTTC	CASSPGAGSIVEQYF
TRBV27	TRBD1	TRBJ2-7	-	TGTGCCAGCAGTGCAACCGGGACAGCAATCTACGAGCAGTACTTC	CASSATGTAIYEQYF
TRBV29-1	TRBD1	TRBJ1-2	-	TGCAGCGTTGAAACAGGGGCGAACTATGGCTACACCTTC	CSVETGANYGYTF
TRBV11-2	-	TRBJ2-1	-	TGTGCCAGCGGCCTGAGACGGGAGCAGTTCTTC	CASGLRREQFF
TRBV18	TRBD1	TRBJ1-6	-	TGTGCCAGCTCACCGGCCGCAGGGGGCGCGAGTGGAATTAATTCACCCCTCCACTTT	CASSPAAGGASGINSPLHF
TRBV25-1	-	TRBJ2-2	few	TGTGCCAGCAGTGAACTTCCGGGGGCAGGCACCGGGGAGCTGTTTTTT	CASSELPGAGTGELFF
TRBV6-5	TRBD1	TRBJ1-1	-	TGTGCCAGCAGTTACAGACAGGGGGCAAGGAACACTGAAGCTTTCTTT	CASSYRQGARNTEAFF
TRBV13	TRBD1	TRBJ1-2	-	TGTGCCAGCAGCTCGGGACAGGGGGCGAGTGGCTACACCTTC	CASSSGQGASGYTF
TRBV19	TRBD1	TRBJ2-7	few	TGTGCCAGTAGTCTCACGACAGGGGGGTCCTACGAGCAGTACTTC	CASSLTTGGSYEQYF
TRBV7-2	TRBD2	TRBJ2-5	many	TGTGCCAGCAGCCGCCAGGGCGGGAGGGCCTCAGAGACCCAGTACTTC	CASSRQGGRASETQYF
TRBV7-6	-	TRBJ2-1	few	TGTGCCAGCAGCTTTAGTACTAGCTCCTACAATGAGCAGTTCTTC	CASSFSTSSYNEQFF
TRBV3-1	TRBD2	TRBJ2-3	few	TGTGCCAGCAGCCAAGTTAGCGGGGCGGGGGGTACGCAGTATTTT	CASSQVSGAGGTQYF
TRBV6-2/TRBV6-3	-	TRBJ2-7	once	TGTGCCAGCAGTTCGGAGGAAATAGCGAGGGACAATGAGCAGTACTTC	CASSSEEIARDNEQYF
TRBV7-2	-	TRBJ1-2	-	TGTGCCAGCAGCTTCGTAAACTATGGCTACACCTTC	CASSFVNYGYTF
TRBV15	-	TRBJ2-1	few	TGTGCCACCAGCAGACGACCGAGTGAGCAGTTCTTC	CATSRRPSEQFF
TRBV20-1	TRBD1	TRBJ2-5	-	TGCAGTGCAACGGACAGGGGGCGACGTAGTCAAGGGACCCAGTACTTC	CSATDRGRRSQGTQYF
TRBV10-3	TRBD1	TRBJ2-7	-	TGTGCCTTAAGAGGGACAGGGACGTCCGACGAGCAGTACTTC	CALRGTGTSDEQYF
TRBV7-8	TRBD2	TRBJ2-2	many	TGTGCCAGCAGCTTAGCGCGGGAGGGCCTTCGCACCGGGGAGCTGTTTTTT	CASSLAREGLRTGELFF
TRBV2	TRBD1	TRBJ2-7	few	TGTGCCAGCAGGGAACAGGGGGTGGGGGAGCAGTACTTC	CASREQGVGEQYF
TRBV29-1	-	TRBJ1-5	many	TGCAGCGTTGTTTTCGGGGAAAATCAGCCCCAGCATTTT	CSVVFGENQPQHF
TRBV7-6	TRBD2	TRBJ2-3	-	TGTGCCAGCAGCCCCCGGGGGGAGCAAGATACGCAGTATTTT	CASSPRGEQDTQYF
TRBV20-1	TRBD1	TRBJ1-1	-	TGCAGTGCTAGAGATCCGGGATACAGGGGTACTGAAGCTTTCTTT	CSARDPGYRGTEAFF
TRBV5-1	-	TRBJ2-7	-	TGCGCCAGCAGCCTGGGACCAACCAGCTCCTACGAGCAGTACTTC	CASSLGPTSSYEQYF
TRBV5-1	-	TRBJ2-5	many	TGCGCCAGCAGCTTCCAGGTAGACCAAGAGACCCAGTACTTC	CASSFQVDQETQYF
TRBV25-1	-	TRBJ2-7	few	TGTGCCAGCAGTGTGGCGGCGGCCTCCTACGAGCAGTACTTC	CASSVAAASYEQYF
TRBV6-2/TRBV6-3	-	TRBJ2-6	many	TGTGCCAGCAGTCCATCTAACTCTGGGGCCAACGTCCTGACTTTC	CASSPSNSGANVLTF
TRBV10-3	TRBD1	TRBJ2-7	-	TGTGCCATCCTCGGAGACAGGGCCCCCTACAATGAGCAGTACTTC	CAILGDRAPYNEQYF
TRBV9	TRBD1	TRBJ2-1	-	TGTGCCAGCAGCGTTACACAGGGGGTTCACTACAATGAGCAGTTCTTC	CASSVTQGVHYNEQFF
TRBV3-1	TRBD1	TRBJ2-7	-	TGTGCCAGCAGCCAAGATGGCGGACAGGACAGGTTGGAGTACTTC	CASSQDGGQDRLEYF